This T cell receptor (beta chain) is from a study of cytotoxic CD8 clonotypes in ibrutinib-treated CLL. Study-level results: Sampling of sustained-remission and progressing patients occurred at differing times. Clonality showed a rise at ibrutinib response that reversed toward baseline at progression. Clonality was higher at baseline than in age-matched healthy donors and tracked circulating CD8+ T-cell counts.

Per germline, CDR1 SQVTM and CDR2 ANQGSEA. CDR3 length equals 15 residues. Trimming cost V 4 bases and J 5 bases; bases outside gene matches: 9. Sequencing used immunoSEQ multiplex PCR; TCRdb keeps in-frame clones, though not all of them. The data contain 200,000 or so clones, around 75% of them singletons. In the case of this clone: The antigen remains unidentified.

The TCR sequence derives from a human donor with chronic lymphocytic leukemia. The J gene is TRBJ1-4, the V gene TRBV29-1; 8 positions match TRBD1. Here the sequenced sample was PBMCs, taken after 12 months of ibrutinib treatment. The CDR3 DNA sequence: TGCAGCGTTGGAGGACGCAGGGGGCAGAATGAAAAACTGTTTTTT. Protein: CSVGGRRGQNEKLFF. The full variable domain, rest sourced from reference TRBV29-1 and TRBJ1-4, is SAVISQKPSRDICQRGTSLTIQCQVDSQVTMMFWYRQQPGQSLTLIATANQGSEATYESGFVIDKFPISRPNLTFSTLTVSNMSPEDSSIYLCSVGGRRGQNEKLFFGSGTQLSVL.